These T cell receptor beta chains were read from a single sample in a study of human T cells and chemical hapten exposure. Each CDR3 protein is one row after TCRdb ran MiXCR on the RACE reads. The sample consists of about 84,000 distinct CDR3 sequences, about 9.4% of them appearing once. Source: whole blood, taken in connection with sensitization to the hapten diphenylcyclopropenone (DPC). The receptors come from a woman between 45 and 60 years old with alopecia areata. Some clones in this sample may be carry-over from other donors' samples. The CDR3 runs from the conserved cysteine through the conserved F or W. D genes are given only for firm matches. Size tells how often a clone was seen (once, few, many) or the class of an expanded clone, and some rows leave it out.

>TRBJ1-2|-|TRBV11-2|-
CASSLDYRTGQTYGYTF
TGTGCCAGCAGCTTAGATTACAGGACGGGGCAGACCTATGGCTACACCTTC
>TRBJ1-1|-|TRBV12-3/TRBV12-4|many
CASSPRGRENTEAFF
TGTGCCAGCAGCCCTAGAGGCAGGGAGAACACTGAAGCTTTCTTT
>TRBJ2-7|-|TRBV6-5|few
CASTPLRTDSYEQYF
TGTGCCAGCACACCACTGAGGACAGACTCCTACGAGCAGTACTTC
>TRBJ1-2|TRBD1|TRBV7-2|-
CASSLGTGYFSYTF
TGTGCCAGCAGCTTAGGGACAGGGTATTTTAGCTACACCTTC
>TRBJ2-5|TRBD2|TRBV20-1|many
CSAPLSGRVETQYF
TGCAGTGCTCCCCTTAGCGGGAGGGTCGAGACCCAGTACTTC
>TRBJ1-5|TRBD1|TRBV2|-
CASRDRGNQPQHF
TGTGCCAGCAGGGACAGGGGCAATCAGCCCCAGCATTTT
>TRBJ1-5|-|TRBV4-3|-
CASSQDYDGTQQPQHF
TGCGCCAGCAGCCAAGATTATGACGGGACACAACAGCCCCAGCATTTT
>TRBJ2-1|TRBD2|TRBV20-1|few
CSASPGGIYNEQFF
TGCAGTGCTAGCCCGGGAGGGATTTACAATGAGCAGTTCTTC
>TRBJ2-7|TRBD1|TRBV29-1|-
CSVEGQGVEQYF
TGCAGCGTTGAGGGACAGGGAGTCGAGCAGTACTTC
>TRBJ2-3|-|TRBV29-1|many
CSVWALNTQYF
TGCAGCGTTTGGGCCCTTAATACGCAGTATTTT
>TRBJ2-3|TRBD2|TRBV30|-
CAAEAGGAGTQYF
TGTGCCGCCGAAGCGGGAGGTGCAGGTACGCAGTATTTT
>TRBJ2-3|TRBD2|TRBV5-4|few
CASSLTRLADITDTQYF
TGTGCCAGCAGCTTGACCCGACTAGCGGATATCACAGATACGCAGTATTTT
>TRBJ2-3|-|TRBV5-1|-
CASSLGINTDTQYF
TGCGCCAGCAGCTTGGGGATAAACACAGATACGCAGTATTTT
>TRBJ2-1|-|TRBV28|-
CASTAFNEQFF
TGTGCCAGCACCGCATTCAATGAGCAGTTCTTC
>TRBJ2-7|-|TRBV20-1|-
CSAIRGINPHEQYF
TGCAGTGCTATACGGGGCATTAATCCCCACGAGCAGTACTTC
>TRBJ1-4|-|TRBV28|many
CASSPDPGRNEKLFF
TGTGCCAGCAGTCCAGATCCGGGCCGAAATGAAAAACTGTTTTTT
>TRBJ1-5|TRBD1|TRBV4-1|few
CASSPTDRENQPQHF
TGCGCCAGCAGCCCTACGGACAGGGAGAATCAGCCCCAGCATTTT
>TRBJ2-5|TRBD2|TRBV6-5|few
CASSLLGKTSGRPRETQYF
TGTGCCAGCAGCCTGCTTGGGAAGACTAGCGGGAGGCCAAGGGAGACCCAGTACTTC
>TRBJ2-5|-|TRBV10-3|-
CAISEWGGQKETQYF
TGTGCCATCAGTGAGTGGGGGGGACAGAAAGAGACCCAGTACTTC
>TRBJ1-1|TRBD1|TRBV18|many
CASSPQGADTEAFF
TGTGCCAGCTCACCACAGGGGGCCGACACTGAAGCTTTCTTT
>TRBJ2-7|TRBD2|TRBV20-1|many
CSATSGSRGEQYF
TGCAGTGCTACTAGCGGGAGTCGGGGAGAGCAGTACTTC
>TRBJ2-1|TRBD2|TRBV2|few
CASSELAGSSYNEQFF
TGTGCCAGCAGTGAACTAGCGGGAAGCTCCTACAATGAGCAGTTCTTC
>TRBJ1-4|-|TRBV4-1|-
CASSRPSATNEKLFF
TGCGCCAGCAGCCGACCCTCCGCAACTAATGAAAAACTGTTTTTT
>TRBJ2-1|TRBD2|TRBV7-2|-
CASSLGTRTRNEQFF
TGTGCCAGCAGCTTAGGGACTAGGACAAGGAATGAGCAGTTCTTC
>TRBJ2-3|-|TRBV5-5|many
CASSPRAPGDTQYF
TGTGCCAGCAGCCCCAGAGCCCCGGGAGATACGCAGTATTTT
>TRBJ1-4|-|TRBV5-5|-
CASSFRGLGEKLFF
TGTGCCAGCAGCTTTCGGGGGCTAGGAGAAAAACTGTTTTTT
>TRBJ2-7|-|TRBV11-2|-
CASSQRVGGAYEQYF
TGTGCCAGCAGCCAACGGGTCGGAGGCGCCTACGAGCAGTACTTC
>TRBJ2-3|TRBD2|TRBV9|-
CASSVLGLAGEDTQYF
TGTGCCAGCAGCGTACTGGGACTAGCGGGAGAGGATACGCAGTATTTT
>TRBJ2-2|-|TRBV20-1|few
CSARWGLLTGELFF
TGCAGTGCTAGATGGGGGTTGCTTACCGGGGAGCTGTTTTTT
>TRBJ1-2|-|TRBV30|many
CAWTPRLRADGYTF
TGTGCCTGGACCCCTCGTCTGAGGGCGGATGGCTACACCTTC
>TRBJ2-5|TRBD1|TRBV12-3/TRBV12-4|few
CASSPRTGGLETQYF
TGTGCCAGCAGTCCCCGGACAGGGGGCCTAGAGACCCAGTACTTC
>TRBJ2-5|TRBD2|TRBV28|-
CASSPPGLAGAGETQYF
TGTGCCAGCAGCCCCCCGGGACTAGCGGGAGCAGGAGAGACCCAGTACTTC
>TRBJ2-7|TRBD2|TRBV11-2|-
CASSRGLAGGSYEQYF
TGTGCCAGCAGCCGAGGACTAGCGGGAGGGTCCTACGAGCAGTACTTC
>TRBJ1-1|-|TRBV12-3/TRBV12-4|few
CAILAGGRNTEAFF
TGTGCCATCCTGGCGGGGGGGCGGAACACTGAAGCTTTCTTT
>TRBJ2-5|-|TRBV6-5|many
CASRRGGRAQETQYF
TGTGCCAGCAGGAGAGGAGGGAGAGCTCAAGAGACCCAGTACTTC
>TRBJ1-5|-|TRBV2|many
CASRAQGSGNQPQHF
TGTGCCAGCAGGGCGCAGGGGTCTGGCAATCAGCCCCAGCATTTT
>TRBJ2-1|TRBD1|TRBV30|-
CAWSPGGDEQFF
TGTGCCTGGAGTCCAGGGGGCGATGAGCAGTTCTTC
>TRBJ1-6|-|TRBV11-3|few
CASSKSRNSPLHF
TGTGCCAGCAGCAAGAGCAGGAATTCACCCCTCCACTTT
>TRBJ2-7|-|TRBV7-2|few
CASSLDYGNYEQYF
TGTGCCAGCAGCTTAGATTATGGGAACTACGAGCAGTACTTC
>TRBJ1-1|-|TRBV12-3/TRBV12-4|many
CASSSERNTEAFF
TGTGCCAGCAGTTCGGAGCGGAACACTGAAGCTTTCTTT
>TRBJ2-1|TRBD2|TRBV9|-
CASSLGTSVLNEQFF
TGTGCCAGCAGCCTAGGGACTAGCGTCTTGAATGAGCAGTTCTTC
>TRBJ2-7|TRBD2|TRBV20-1|-
CSATSGRVYEQYF
TGCAGTGCCACCAGCGGGAGGGTCTACGAGCAGTACTTC
>TRBJ1-5|-|TRBV4-3|few
CASSQDIQAWRAQHF
TGCGCCAGCAGCCAAGATATCCAGGCCTGGAGAGCCCAGCATTTT
>TRBJ2-7|-|TRBV11-1|-
CASSLEVGLPYEQYF
TGTGCCAGCAGCTTAGAGGTAGGATTGCCCTACGAGCAGTACTTC
>TRBJ2-3|-|TRBV27|many
CASSPHPTGAADTQYF
TGTGCCAGCAGTCCACACCCGACGGGGGCGGCAGATACGCAGTATTTT
>TRBJ2-1|-|TRBV12-3/TRBV12-4|-
CASSLILAKGNEQFF
TGTGCCAGCAGTTTAATCCTAGCCAAGGGGAATGAGCAGTTCTTC
>TRBJ2-5|TRBD2|TRBV5-6|many
CASSLLAGVRGETQYF
TGTGCCAGCAGCTTATTAGCGGGAGTGAGGGGAGAGACCCAGTACTTC
>TRBJ2-5|-|TRBV7-6|few
CASSSPGRGAETQYF
TGTGCCAGCAGCTCCCCTGGCCGGGGGGCGGAGACCCAGTACTTC
>TRBJ2-3|TRBD2|TRBV28|few
CASSTSGLRTSGSTDTQYF
TGTGCCAGCAGTACAAGTGGGCTCCGGACTAGCGGAAGCACAGATACGCAGTATTTT
>TRBJ2-1|TRBD1|TRBV28|-
CASSSHATGGFEQFF
TGTGCCAGCAGTTCCCATGCGACAGGGGGCTTTGAGCAGTTCTTC
>TRBJ2-1|-|TRBV7-2|-
CASSSRDSIPNEQFF
TGTGCCAGCAGCTCCAGAGATTCGATCCCCAATGAGCAGTTCTTC